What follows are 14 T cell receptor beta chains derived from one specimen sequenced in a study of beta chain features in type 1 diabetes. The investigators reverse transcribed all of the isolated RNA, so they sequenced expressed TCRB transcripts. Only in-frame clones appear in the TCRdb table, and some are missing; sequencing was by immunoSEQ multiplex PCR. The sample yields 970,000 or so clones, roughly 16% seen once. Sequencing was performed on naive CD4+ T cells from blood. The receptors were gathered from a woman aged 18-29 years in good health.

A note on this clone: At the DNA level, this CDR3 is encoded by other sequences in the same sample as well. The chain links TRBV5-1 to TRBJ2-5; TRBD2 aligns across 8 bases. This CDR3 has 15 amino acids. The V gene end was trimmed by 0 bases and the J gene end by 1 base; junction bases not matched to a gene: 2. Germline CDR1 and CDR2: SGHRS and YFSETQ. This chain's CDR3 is CASSLVLAGQETQYF. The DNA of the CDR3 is TGCGCCAGCAGCTTGGTCCTAGCGGGCCAAGAGACCCAGTACTTC.

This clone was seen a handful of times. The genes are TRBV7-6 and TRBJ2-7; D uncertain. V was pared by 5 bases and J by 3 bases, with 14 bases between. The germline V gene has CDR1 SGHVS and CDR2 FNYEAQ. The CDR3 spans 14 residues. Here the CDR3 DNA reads TGTGCCAGCAGCCTCGGGCCGAATAACTACGAGCAGTACTTC. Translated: CASSLGPNNYEQYF. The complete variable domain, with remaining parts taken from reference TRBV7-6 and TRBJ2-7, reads GAGVSQSPRYKVTKRGQDVALRCDPISGHVSLYWYRQALGQGPEFLTYFNYEAQQDKSGLPNDRFSAERPEGSISTLTIQRTEQRDSAMYRCASSLGPNNYEQYFGPGTRLTVT.

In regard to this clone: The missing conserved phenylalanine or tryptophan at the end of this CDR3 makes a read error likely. CDR3 coding DNA: TGTGCCAGCAGCGCTAGCGGGAGGCTACTAAGCCACGAGCAGTACCTC. Translating gives CASSASGRLLSHEQYL. The chain couples TRBV5-4 to TRBJ2-7; 11 bases align to TRBD2. J was trimmed by 5 bases and V by 4 bases; bases with no gene match: 11. The CDR3 has 16 amino acids. CDR1 is SGHNT and CDR2 is YYREEE in the germline V gene (reference sequence).

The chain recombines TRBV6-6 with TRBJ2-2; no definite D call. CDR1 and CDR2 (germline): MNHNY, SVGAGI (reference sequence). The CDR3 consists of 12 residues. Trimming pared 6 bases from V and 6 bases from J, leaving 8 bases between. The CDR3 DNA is TGTGCCAGCAGCAAGTCTCCCGGGGAGCTGTTTTTT. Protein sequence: CASSKSPGELFF.

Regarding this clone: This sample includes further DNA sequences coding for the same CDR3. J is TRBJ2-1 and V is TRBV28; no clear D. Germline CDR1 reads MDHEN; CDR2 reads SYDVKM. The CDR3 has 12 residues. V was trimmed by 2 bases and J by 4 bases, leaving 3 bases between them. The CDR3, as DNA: TGTGCCAGCAGTTTACCATACAATGAGCAGTTCTTC. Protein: CASSLPYNEQFF.

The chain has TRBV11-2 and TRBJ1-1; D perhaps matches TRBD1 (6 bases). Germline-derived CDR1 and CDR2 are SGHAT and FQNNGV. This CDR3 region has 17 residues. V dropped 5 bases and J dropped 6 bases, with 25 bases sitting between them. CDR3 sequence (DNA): TGTGCCAGCAGCCACACGAGGCTGGGAACAGGGAGCTCTGAAGCTTTCTTT. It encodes CASSHTRLGTGSSEAFF.

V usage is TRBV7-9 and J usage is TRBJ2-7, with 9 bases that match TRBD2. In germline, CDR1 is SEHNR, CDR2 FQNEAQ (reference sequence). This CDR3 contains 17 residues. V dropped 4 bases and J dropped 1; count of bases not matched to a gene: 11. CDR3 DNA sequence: TGTGCCAGCAGCTGGGGTCGGGCTAGCGGGGTATCCTACGAGCAGTACTTC. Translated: CASSWGRASGVSYEQYF.

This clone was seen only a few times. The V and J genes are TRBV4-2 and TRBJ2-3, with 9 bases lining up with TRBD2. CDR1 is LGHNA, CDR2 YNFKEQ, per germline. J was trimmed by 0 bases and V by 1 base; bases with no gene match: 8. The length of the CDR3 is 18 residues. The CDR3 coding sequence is TGTGCCAGCAGCCAAGGCGCCCTTGGACTAGCGAGCACAGATACGCAGTATTTT. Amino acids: CASSQGALGLASTDTQYF.

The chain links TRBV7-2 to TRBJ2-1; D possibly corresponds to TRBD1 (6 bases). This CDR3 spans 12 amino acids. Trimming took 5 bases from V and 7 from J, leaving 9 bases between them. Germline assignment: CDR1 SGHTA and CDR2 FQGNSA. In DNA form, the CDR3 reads TGTGCCAGCAGCGCCCAGGGGAATGAGCAGTTCTTC. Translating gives CASSAQGNEQFF.

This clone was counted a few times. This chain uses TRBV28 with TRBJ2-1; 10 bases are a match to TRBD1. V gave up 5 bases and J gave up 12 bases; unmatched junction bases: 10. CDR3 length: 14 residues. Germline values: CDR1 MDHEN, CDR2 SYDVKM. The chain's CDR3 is CASSPGTGAGGQFF. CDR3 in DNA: TGTGCCAGCAGTCCAGGGACAGGGGCCGGCGGGCAGTTCTTC.

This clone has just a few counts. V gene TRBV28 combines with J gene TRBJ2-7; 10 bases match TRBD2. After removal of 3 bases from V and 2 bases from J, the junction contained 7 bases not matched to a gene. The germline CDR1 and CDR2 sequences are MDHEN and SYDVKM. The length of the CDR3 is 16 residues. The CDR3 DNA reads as TGTGCCAGCAGTTTCGCACTAGCGGGACTGACCTACGAGCAGTACTTC. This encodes CASSFALAGLTYEQYF.

The CDR3: CASSRLVGGEKLFF. CDR3 DNA: TGTGCCAGCAGTCGCCTCGTTGGGGGTGAAAAACTGTTTTTT. The chain has TRBV7-9 and TRBJ1-4; TRBD1 is a possible D gene (5 bases). CDR1 and CDR2 from the germline V gene are SEHNR and FQNEAQ (reference sequence). V shed 6 bases and J shed 7 bases, with 15 bases lying between them. The CDR3 length is 14 residues. Based on the CDR3 plus reference TRBV7-9 and TRBJ1-4, the full variable domain is DTGVSQNPRHKITKRGQNVTFRCDPISEHNRLYWYRQTLGQGPEFLTYFQNEAQLEKSRLLSDRFSAERPKGSFSTLEIQRTEQGDSAMYLCASSRLVGGEKLFFGSGTQLSVL.

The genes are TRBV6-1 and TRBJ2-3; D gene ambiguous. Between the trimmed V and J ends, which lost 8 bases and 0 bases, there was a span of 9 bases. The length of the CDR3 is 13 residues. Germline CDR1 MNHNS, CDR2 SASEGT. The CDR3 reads CASLNPSTDTQYF. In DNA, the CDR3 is TGTGCCAGCCTAAACCCTAGCACAGATACGCAGTATTTT.

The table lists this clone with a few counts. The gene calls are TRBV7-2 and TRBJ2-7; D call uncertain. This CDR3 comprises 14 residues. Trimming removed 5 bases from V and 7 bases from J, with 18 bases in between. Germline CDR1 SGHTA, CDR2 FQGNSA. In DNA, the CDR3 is TGTGCCAGCAGCCCCTCGGACCGTGAAGGGGAGCAGTACTTC. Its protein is CASSPSDREGEQYF.